These 26 T cell receptor beta chains originate from one sample sequenced in a study of shared clonotypes between healthy human individuals. Sequenced by immunoSEQ multiplex PCR; TCRdb stores in-frame clones only, minus some. This table has more than 1,200,000 clones, approximately 98.5% appearing once. Sequences were obtained from naive CD4+ T cells sorted from blood. Subset here: CD45RA+ positively selected. The receptor set was obtained from a man in his thirties or forties in good health.

The J gene is TRBJ1-3, the V gene TRBV5-4, with D maybe TRBD1 (5 bases). The CDR3 contains 16 residues. The V gene lost 3 bases and the J gene lost 0 bases, with 13 bases spanning the gap. Germline V lookup: CDR1 SGHNT, CDR2 YYREEE (reference sequence). CDR3 sequence: CASSSVGRDSGNTIYF. The CDR3 DNA reads as TGTGCCAGCAGCTCGGTCGGCAGGGACTCTGGAAACACCATATATTTT.

The chain joins TRBV5-8 to TRBJ2-3; TRBD1 matches at 11 bases. This CDR3 contains 17 residues. V shed 0 bases, J shed 5 bases, and the junction held 8 bases outside the gene matches. Per germline, CDR1 SGHTS and CDR2 YDEGEE. The CDR3 reads CASSLGSQGQGGDTQYF. Here the CDR3 DNA reads TGTGCCAGCAGCTTGGGGTCCCAGGGACAGGGGGGAGATACGCAGTATTTT.

The chain has TRBV14 and TRBJ2-5, with D unresolved. Per the germline V gene, CDR1 is SGHDN and CDR2 is FVKESK. Trimming stripped 3 bases from V and 4 bases from J, with 9 bases between. This CDR3 spans 13 amino acids. CDR3 protein: CASSQGITETQYF. The CDR3 bases are TGTGCCAGCAGCCAGGGTATTACAGAGACCCAGTACTTC.

The chain couples TRBV7-9 to TRBJ2-5; no definite D call. Germline CDR1 SEHNR, CDR2 FQNEAQ (reference sequence). The CDR3 is 13 amino acids. V lost 4 bases, J lost 4 bases, and 10 bases lay in between. CDR3 nucleotides: TGTGCCAGCAGCTCGACAATCCCAGAGACCCAGTACTTC. Translated: CASSSTIPETQYF.

The rearrangement links TRBV23-1 to TRBJ1-1; D is perhaps TRBD1 (6 bases). TRBV23-1 counts as an open reading frame of uncertain function. With 2 bases removed from V and 5 bases from J, the gap between germline ends came to 24 bases. The CDR3 runs to 18 residues. This CDR3 reads CASSQPRGGAGTRTEAFF. As DNA, the CDR3 is TGCGCCAGCAGTCAACCTCGAGGGGGGGCAGGGACGAGGACTGAAGCTTTCTTT.

The chain combines TRBV7-8 with TRBJ2-3; D gene uncertain. Germline V gene lookup returns CDR1 SGHVS and CDR2 FQNEAQ. This CDR3 has 16 residues. V was pared by 4 bases and J by 3 bases, with 17 bases between. CDR3 sequence: CASSSEAQITTDTQYF. DNA for the CDR3: TGTGCCAGCAGCTCCGAAGCCCAGATCACAACAGATACGCAGTATTTT.

V gene TRBV5-1 combines with J gene TRBJ2-7; D may be TRBD1 or TRBD2 (5 bases each). The germline CDR1 and CDR2 sequences are SGHRS and YFSETQ. Trimming left V 5 bases short and J 3 bases short, with 15 bases between. The CDR3 has 14 amino acids. DNA for the CDR3: TGCGCCAGCAGTTCTCGAGGGGCGGGCTACGAGCAGTACTTC. As protein: CASSSRGAGYEQYF.

CDR3 in DNA: TGTGCCAGCAGCCCGGTTCAAGGCACCGGGGAGCTGTTTTTT. Encoded protein: CASSPVQGTGELFF. The chain links TRBV11-2 to TRBJ2-2; no reliable D call. Germline CDR1 and CDR2: SGHAT and FQNNGV. V was trimmed by 5 bases and J by 4 bases, leaving 11 bases between them. The CDR3 is made up of 14 amino acids. The whole variable domain, remainder taken from reference TRBV11-2 and TRBJ2-2, is EAGVAQSPRYKIIEKRQSVAFWCNPISGHATLYWYQQILGQGPKLLIQFQNNGVVDDSQLPKDRFSAERLKGVDSTLKIQPAKLEDSAVYLCASSPVQGTGELFFGEGSRLTVL.

The rearrangement joins TRBV7-3 to TRBJ1-1; D gene ambiguous. Trimming cost V 2 bases and J 4 bases, with 8 bases left between them. This CDR3 has 13 residues. Germline V lookup: CDR1 SGHTA, CDR2 FQGTGA. In nucleotides, the CDR3 is TGTGCCAGCAGCTTAGAATCGATCACTGAAGCTTTCTTT. Protein product: CASSLESITEAFF.

The CDR3 DNA is TGTGCCAGCAGCGTCGCAGTGGGACTAGCGGTAGATGAGCAGTTCTTC. It yields the protein CASSVAVGLAVDEQFF. The gene calls are TRBV9 and TRBJ2-1, with 11 bases identical to TRBD2. This CDR3 comprises 16 residues. CDR1 is SGDLS and CDR2 is YYNGEE in the germline V gene. The V and J ends lost 2 bases and 8 bases, in that order; junction bases with no gene match: 9.

This chain uses TRBV5-1 with TRBJ2-7; no definite D call. V was clipped by 2 bases and J by 0 bases, with 21 bases between them. Per germline, CDR1 SGHRS and CDR2 YFSETQ. The CDR3 is 18 amino acids. CDR3 DNA: TGCGCCAGCAGCTTACGAGTATTTAGAGCGACTGACTCCTACGAGCAGTACTTC. Protein product: CASSLRVFRATDSYEQYF.

This clone has just one count. This rearrangement joins TRBV25-1 to TRBJ2-5; perhaps TRBD2 as D (6 bases). Germline lookup yields CDR1 MGHDK and CDR2 SYGVNS. The CDR3 is 14 amino acids. Trimming cost V 2 bases and J 5 bases, with 12 bases left between them. The CDR3 region is CASSEGRQSETQYF. The CDR3 region has the DNA TGTGCCAGCAGTGAAGGGAGGCAGTCGGAGACCCAGTACTTC.

The chain is built from TRBV7-6 and TRBJ2-7; 7 bases fit TRBD1. The germline V gene has CDR1 SGHVS and CDR2 FNYEAQ. Trimming cost V 1 base and J 1 base; bases outside gene matches: 7. The CDR3 loop spans 16 amino acids. The DNA of the CDR3 is TGTGCCAGCAGCTTAGGTACGGGACAGTTTTCCTACGAGCAGTACTTC. Its translation: CASSLGTGQFSYEQYF. The full variable domain, its missing parts supplied by reference TRBV7-6 and TRBJ2-7, is GAGVSQSPRYKVTKRGQDVALRCDPISGHVSLYWYRQALGQGPEFLTYFNYEAQQDKSGLPNDRFSAERPEGSISTLTIQRTEQRDSAMYRCASSLGTGQFSYEQYFGPGTRLTVT.

The J gene is TRBJ2-7, the V gene TRBV18; D perhaps matches TRBD1 (6 bases). Germline CDR1 reads KGHSH; CDR2 reads LQKENI. The CDR3 consists of 14 residues. V lost 3 bases and J 1 base, leaving 10 bases between the germline ends. The CDR3, as DNA: TGTGCCAGCTCACCTGGACAGTATTCCTACGAGCAGTACTTC. Encoded protein: CASSPGQYSYEQYF.

V gene TRBV5-1 combines with J gene TRBJ1-3, with 7 bases identical to TRBD1. The CDR3 has 15 amino acids. V lost 4 bases to trimming and J lost 3 bases; unmatched junction nucleotides: 7. The germline CDR1 and CDR2 sequences are SGHRS and YFSETQ. The CDR3 loop is CASSPNRGDGNTIYF. The CDR3 coding sequence is TGCGCCAGCAGCCCCAACAGGGGAGATGGAAACACCATATATTTT.

The rearrangement uses TRBV7-9 and TRBJ2-1; D is ambiguous. Per the germline V gene, CDR1 is SEHNR and CDR2 is FQNEAQ (reference sequence). CDR3 length: 15 amino acids. V gave up 1 base and J gave up 1 base, with 8 bases separating them. The CDR3 region has the DNA TGTGCCAGCAGCTTAGTTCTACCTTCCTACAATGAGCAGTTCTTC. Its protein is CASSLVLPSYNEQFF.

Remarks on this clone: Additional DNA sequences in this sample encode the identical CDR3. The V call is TRBV5-1, the J call TRBJ2-1; no reliable D call. V lost 0 bases to trimming and J lost 0 bases, with 4 bases between them. The CDR3 sequence is 14 residues long. Germline V CDR1 and CDR2: SGHRS, YFSETQ. Here the CDR3 DNA reads TGCGCCAGCAGCTTGGAGAGCTCCTACAATGAGCAGTTCTTC. Translation gives CASSLESSYNEQFF.

The rearrangement joins TRBV6-1 to TRBJ2-7; possible D gene TRBD2, 7 bases. The CDR3 runs 13 residues. CDR1 is MNHNS, CDR2 SASEGT, per germline. Trimming took 8 bases from V and 4 from J, leaving 15 bases between them. The CDR3: CASLGGGSYEQYF. CDR3 coding DNA: TGTGCCAGCCTAGGGGGGGGTTCGTACGAGCAGTACTTC.

The chain uses TRBV30 and TRBJ2-3; no clear D gene. The length of the CDR3 is 11 residues. Germline V lookup: CDR1 GTSNPN, CDR2 SVGIG (reference sequence). V was cut by 1 base and J by 5 bases, with 4 bases left in between. CDR3 DNA sequence: TGTGCCTGGAGTGAGAAAGATACGCAGTATTTT. It specifies CAWSEKDTQYF.

The chain employs TRBV11-3 and TRBJ2-1, with a tentative D call TRBD1 (6 bases). The CDR3 has 12 residues. Per the germline V gene, CDR1 is SGHNT and CDR2 is YENEEA. Trimming removed 4 bases from V and 15 bases from J, with 16 bases in between. CDR3 in amino acids: CASSSTNRVRFF. DNA of the CDR3: TGTGCCAGCAGCTCAACAAACAGGGTTCGGTTCTTC.

This chain connects TRBV28 to TRBJ2-7, with 7 bases matching TRBD1. CDR1 and CDR2 (germline): MDHEN, SYDVKM. This CDR3 comprises 15 residues. Trimming at V came to 3 bases and at J to 3 bases, leaving 8 bases not matched to a gene. The CDR3, as DNA: TGTGCCAGCAGTTTCAGTGACAGGGAGCTCTACGAGCAGTACTTC. Translated, it gives CASSFSDRELYEQYF.

This rearrangement joins TRBV18 to TRBJ1-2; 10 nucleotides align to TRBD1. Germline V gene data show CDR1 as KGHSH and CDR2 as LQKENI. Trimming at V came to 1 base and at J to 3 bases, leaving 11 bases not matched to a gene. This CDR3 is 18 amino acids long. The CDR3 sequence: CASSPRDRGSFPYYGYTF. In nucleotides, the CDR3 is TGTGCCAGCTCACCACGGGACAGGGGCTCTTTCCCGTACTATGGCTACACCTTC.

This clone was picked up one time. The junction and the germline gene differ at one end; a read error may be behind it. V is TRBV7-7 and J is TRBJ2-3; 11 bases match TRBD2. Per germline, CDR1 SSHAT and CDR2 FNYEAQ (reference sequence). The CDR3 loop spans 17 amino acids. The chain's CDR3 is CASSPKLAGDITDTQYF. The DNA of the CDR3 is TGTGCTAGCAGTCCAAAACTAGCGGGAGACATCACAGATACGCAGTATTTT.

The V gene is TRBV19, the J gene TRBJ2-7; TRBD2 aligns across 7 bases. Germline V lookup: CDR1 LNHDA, CDR2 SQIVND (reference sequence). The CDR3 consists of 14 residues. The ends lost 3 bases at V and 1 base at J; junction bases unmatched: 3. CDR3 sequence: CASSMRGLSYEQYF. The DNA of the CDR3 is TGTGCCAGTAGTATGCGGGGACTATCCTACGAGCAGTACTTC.

J is TRBJ2-2 and V is TRBV5-1; TRBD2 might be the D (6 bases). The CDR3 has 16 amino acids. The ends were cut back, 4 bases at V and 6 bases at J, with 19 bases in the middle. CDR1 is SGHRS, CDR2 YFSETQ, per germline. Here the CDR3 DNA reads TGCGCCAGCAGCCAACCCGCGGGGAGGAGCGCCGGGGAGCTGTTTTTT. Amino acid sequence: CASSQPAGRSAGELFF.

This sequence joins TRBV18 and TRBJ1-1; D not resolved. The CDR3 sequence is 14 residues long. Germline lookup yields CDR1 KGHSH and CDR2 LQKENI. V dropped 4 bases and J dropped 4 bases, with 13 bases sitting between them. The chain's CDR3 is CASSLSTGGTEAFF. CDR3 nucleotide sequence: TGTGCCAGCTCACTGTCGACCGGTGGCACTGAAGCTTTCTTT.